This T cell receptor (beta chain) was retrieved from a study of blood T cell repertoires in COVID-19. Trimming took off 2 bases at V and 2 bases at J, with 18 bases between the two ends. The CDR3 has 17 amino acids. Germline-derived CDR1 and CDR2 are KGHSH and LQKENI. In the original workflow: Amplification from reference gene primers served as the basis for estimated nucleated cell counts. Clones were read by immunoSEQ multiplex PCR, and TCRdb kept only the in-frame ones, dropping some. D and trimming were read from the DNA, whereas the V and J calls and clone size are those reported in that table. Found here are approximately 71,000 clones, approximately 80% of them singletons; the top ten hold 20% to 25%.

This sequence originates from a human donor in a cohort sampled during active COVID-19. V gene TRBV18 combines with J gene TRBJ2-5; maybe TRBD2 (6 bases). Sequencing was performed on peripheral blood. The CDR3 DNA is TGTGCCAGCTCACCATCCCCGCCTGGTAGCGGACAAGAGACCCAGTACTTC. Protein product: CASSPSPPGSGQETQYF.